The 28 T cell receptor beta chains presented below share a single source sample, sequenced in a study of cytomegalovirus exposure and HLA in healthy donors. Repertoires were generated with immunoSEQ multiplex PCR, while TCRdb's copy carries only in-frame clones and drops some. The data contain around 120,000 clones, roughly nine tenths of them seen just once; the ten biggest clones take up about 4.2%. Sequenced sample: PBMCs. These receptors all stem from a man younger than 30 in good health and CMV-seropositive.

V and J are TRBV4-1 and TRBJ2-2; no definite D call. This CDR3 comprises 15 residues. Germline assignment: CDR1 MGHRA and CDR2 YSYEKL. Trimming cost V 5 bases and J 1 base, with 11 bases left between them. Here the CDR3 DNA reads TGCGCCAGCAGCGATCACAGAAAGAACACCGGGGAGCTGTTTTTT. The encoded protein is CASSDHRKNTGELFF.

This chain connects TRBV5-1 to TRBJ1-2; 8 bases fit TRBD1. Germline V lookup: CDR1 SGHRS, CDR2 YFSETQ. V gave up 5 bases and J gave up 7 bases; unmatched junction bases: 7. The CDR3 totals 13 residues. The CDR3 spells CASRPQGAVGYTF. The CDR3 nucleotides are TGCGCCAGCAGACCTCAGGGGGCAGTTGGCTACACCTTC.

This rearrangement joins TRBV25-1 to TRBJ2-1; D may be TRBD1 (5 bases). With 6 bases removed from V and 2 bases from J, the gap between germline ends came to 17 bases. Germline V lookup: CDR1 MGHDK, CDR2 SYGVNS. The CDR3 contains 16 residues. In nucleotides, the CDR3 is TGTGCCAGCAGCCTAAGGGGAACCGGAACCTACAATGAGCAGTTCTTC. Translating gives CASSLRGTGTYNEQFF.

This clone came up once. V gene TRBV6-5 combines with J gene TRBJ2-1, with 8 bases identical to TRBD1. J was trimmed by 7 bases and V by 8 bases; bases with no gene match: 10. This CDR3 contains 14 residues. CDR1 is MNHEY and CDR2 is SVGAGI in the germline V gene. The CDR3 sequence: CASGNDRGLNEQFF. The DNA for the CDR3 is TGTGCCAGCGGGAATGACAGGGGCTTAAATGAGCAGTTCTTC.

This CDR3 is CAWRSQQGTISSSGANVLTF. The CDR3 DNA sequence: TGTGCCTGGAGAAGTCAGCAGGGAACTATCTCGAGCTCTGGGGCCAACGTCCTGACTTTC. This sequence joins TRBV30 and TRBJ2-6, with D tentatively TRBD1 (5 bases). Trimming stripped 3 bases from V and 0 bases from J, with 24 bases between. The CDR3 runs 20 residues. Germline V gene sequence: CDR1 GTSNPN, CDR2 SVGIG (reference sequence).

The chain carries TRBV7-2 and TRBJ1-4; D remains unclear. Germline values: CDR1 SGHTA, CDR2 FQGNSA. This CDR3 region has 16 residues. The V gene lost 4 bases and the J gene lost 2 bases, with 14 bases spanning the gap. The CDR3 sequence is CASSSGKGGTNEKLFF. DNA of the CDR3: TGTGCCAGCAGCTCGGGAAAAGGAGGGACTAATGAAAAACTGTTTTTT.

With respect to this clone: At the DNA level, this CDR3 is encoded by other sequences in the same sample as well. V gene TRBV7-9 combines with J gene TRBJ2-7; TRBD1 matches 10 bases. V lost 5 bases and J lost 3; bases outside the gene matches: 4. CDR1 is SEHNR, CDR2 FQNEAQ, per germline (reference sequence). CDR3 size: 14 residues. In DNA form, the CDR3 reads TGTGCCAGCAGCAGTAGGGACAGGGGCTACGAGCAGTACTTC. It codes for CASSSRDRGYEQYF.

V and J are TRBV4-1 and TRBJ2-7, with D possibly being TRBD2 (6 bases). Germline V gene lookup returns CDR1 MGHRA and CDR2 YSYEKL. This CDR3 contains 15 residues. The V end lost 0 bases, the J end lost 1 base, and 10 bases lay between the germline ends. The DNA of the CDR3 is TGCGCCAGCAGCCAAGAGGAGGGGAAGTCCTACGAGCAGTACTTC. Its protein is CASSQEEGKSYEQYF.

For the CDR3, the DNA is TGTGCCAGTAGTATAGGGGGACAGAGAAGTAACACTGAAGCTTTCTTT. It codes for CASSIGGQRSNTEAFF. The genes are TRBV19 and TRBJ1-1; 7 bases are a match to TRBD1. The V and J ends lost 1 base and 2 bases, in that order; junction bases with no gene match: 7. The germline V gene encodes CDR1 LNHDA and CDR2 SQIVND (reference sequence). CDR3 length: 16 amino acids.

CDR3 sequence: CASSLSGAPTYEQYF. The DNA of the CDR3 is TGTGCCAGCAGCTTATCAGGGGCCCCTACCTACGAGCAGTACTTC. The chain links TRBV5-5 to TRBJ2-7; D may be TRBD1 (6 bases). V was cut by 2 bases and J by 2 bases, with 14 bases left in between. The length of the CDR3 is 15 residues. Germline CDR1 SGHKS, CDR2 YYEKEE (reference sequence).

This chain connects TRBV20-1 to TRBJ1-6; 7 bases map to TRBD1. The V gene's germline CDR1 is DFQATT and CDR2 SNEGSKA (reference sequence). Germline trimming cut 4 bases from V and 11 bases from J; bases unmatched to any gene: 2. The CDR3 has 11 residues. The CDR3 protein is CSANRGPPLHF. Written as DNA, the CDR3 is TGCAGTGCTAACAGGGGTCCACCCCTCCACTTT.

The V and J genes are TRBV11-3 and TRBJ2-5; possible D gene TRBD2, 6 bases. V was clipped by 5 bases and J by 4 bases, with 14 bases between them. Germline assignment: CDR1 SGHNT and CDR2 YENEEA. CDR3 length: 14 amino acids. This CDR3 is CASSVAGGAETQYF. DNA of the CDR3: TGTGCCAGCAGCGTAGCCGGGGGTGCAGAGACCCAGTACTTC.

This clone has just one count. V gene TRBV5-4 combines with J gene TRBJ2-7; TRBD1 matches at 9 bases. The germline gives CDR1 SGHNT, CDR2 YYREEE (reference sequence). The ends lost 4 bases at V and 5 bases at J; junction bases unmatched: 10. CDR3 size: 15 residues. As DNA, the CDR3 is TGTGCCAGCAGCAGCAGGGGACAGGGTAGGGACGAGCAGTACTTC. Translated: CASSSRGQGRDEQYF.

J is TRBJ2-1 and V is TRBV4-1; D perhaps matches TRBD1 (5 bases). The length of the CDR3 is 14 residues. The V gene lost 4 bases and the J gene lost 8 bases, with 15 bases spanning the gap. CDR1 and CDR2 (germline): MGHRA, YSYEKL. CDR3 DNA: TGCGCCAGCAGCCTTCAGGAAGGGGCGGATGAGCAGTTCTTC. Translation: CASSLQEGADEQFF.

The rearrangement links TRBV7-9 to TRBJ2-5; 8 nucleotides line up with TRBD1. This CDR3 is built from 14 residues. In germline, CDR1 is SEHNR, CDR2 FQNEAQ (reference sequence). Losses at the gene ends were 7 bases for V and 7 bases for J; bases not matched to a gene: 11. The CDR3 spells CASKEDRVSGTQYF. CDR3 in DNA: TGTGCCAGCAAAGAGGACAGGGTCTCGGGGACCCAGTACTTC.

This rearrangement joins TRBV6-6 to TRBJ2-3; TRBD2 is a possible D gene (5 bases). This CDR3 is built from 16 residues. The germline V gene encodes CDR1 MNHNY and CDR2 SVGAGI (reference sequence). V lost 0 bases to trimming and J lost 2 bases, with 12 bases between them. CDR3 sequence (DNA): TGTGCCAGCAGTTACTCAGGAGGCAGAGCCACAGATACGCAGTATTTT. Amino acid sequence: CASSYSGGRATDTQYF.

A single count supports this clone. The chain carries TRBV27 and TRBJ2-1, with TRBD2 matching over 9 bases. V shed 0 bases, J shed 2 bases, and the junction held 5 bases outside the gene matches. This CDR3 comprises 17 residues. The V gene's germline CDR1 is MNHEY and CDR2 SMNVEV (reference sequence). CDR3: CASSLSGAGGPYNEQFF. The CDR3 region has the DNA TGTGCCAGCAGTTTATCGGGGGCGGGGGGGCCCTACAATGAGCAGTTCTTC.

The rearrangement links TRBV5-1 to TRBJ1-4; D perhaps matches TRBD1 (5 bases). CDR1 and CDR2 from the germline V gene are SGHRS and YFSETQ. Trimming removed 4 bases at V and 8 bases at J, with 15 bases between. The CDR3 extends over 14 amino acids. Written as DNA, the CDR3 is TGCGCCAGCAGCATCTGGGGCCCTGGGGAAAAACTGTTTTTT. This sequence encodes CASSIWGPGEKLFF.

This chain connects TRBV18 to TRBJ2-7, with D tentatively TRBD1 (6 bases). This CDR3 has 13 amino acids. The germline CDR1 and CDR2 sequences are KGHSH and LQKENI. Trimming removed 8 bases at V and 2 bases at J, with 13 bases between. Here the CDR3 reads CASTLGGPYEQYF. CDR3 DNA: TGTGCCAGCACCCTAGGGGGACCCTACGAGCAGTACTTC.

A remark on this clone: An end of the junction does not agree with germline; a read error may underlie this. The gene calls are TRBV5-4 and TRBJ2-7; D might be TRBD2 (6 bases). There are 14 residues in the CDR3. From germline, CDR1 is SGHNT and CDR2 YYREEE (reference sequence). The CDR3: CASSLYGGPPAINF. CDR3 sequence (DNA): TGTGCCAGCAGCTTGTACGGGGGACCCCCAGCAATAAACTTC.

This chain uses TRBV11-2 with TRBJ2-6; TRBD2 is a possible D gene (5 bases). The V gene lost 5 bases and the J gene lost 2 bases, with 10 bases spanning the gap. There are 15 residues in the CDR3. The germline V gene has CDR1 SGHAT and CDR2 FQNNGV. The CDR3 sequence: CASSPAGAGANVLTF. The CDR3 DNA sequence: TGTGCCAGCAGCCCGGCGGGTGCTGGGGCCAACGTCCTGACTTTC.

There are a few counts of this clone. The rearrangement uses TRBV7-9 and TRBJ1-5; 7 bases are a match to TRBD1. Unmatched junction bases numbered 1, after V lost 5 bases and J lost 0 bases. This CDR3 has 14 residues. Germline V gene sequence: CDR1 SEHNR, CDR2 FQNEAQ (reference sequence). The CDR3 sequence is CASSRQGSNQPQHF. CDR3 coding DNA: TGTGCCAGCAGCCGACAGGGTAGCAATCAGCCCCAGCATTTT.

This clone occurred once. The J gene is TRBJ2-1, the V gene TRBV4-3, with TRBD2 matching over 8 bases. V lost 0 bases to trimming and J lost 2 bases; unmatched junction nucleotides: 6. The CDR3 sequence is 17 residues long. Per germline, CDR1 LGHNA and CDR2 YSLEER. This chain's CDR3 is CASSQDPGGGTYNEQFF. The CDR3 nucleotides read TGCGCCAGCAGCCAAGATCCGGGCGGGGGGACCTACAATGAGCAGTTCTTC.

This clone appeared a single time. The CDR3 sequence: CASSIVWSLAGDRDTQYF. The CDR3 region has the DNA TGTGCCAGTAGTATTGTCTGGTCGCTAGCGGGGGATCGCGATACGCAGTATTTT. The V gene is TRBV19, the J gene TRBJ2-3, with 10 bases matching TRBD2. The CDR3 length is 18 residues. J gave up 6 bases and V 3 bases, and 15 bases lay outside the gene matches. From germline, CDR1 is LNHDA and CDR2 SQIVND (reference sequence). The complete variable domain, with remaining parts taken from reference TRBV19 and TRBJ2-3, reads DGGITQSPKYLFRKEGQNVTLSCEQNLNHDAMYWYRQDPGQGLRLIYYSQIVNDFQKGDIAEGYSVSREKKESFPLTVTSAQKNPTAFYLCASSIVWSLAGDRDTQYFGPGTRLTVL.

The chain combines TRBV7-2 with TRBJ1-1; 7 bases fit TRBD1. V lost 3 bases and J lost 1; bases outside the gene matches: 11. Germline CDR1 SGHTA, CDR2 FQGNSA. The CDR3 contains 17 residues. Written as DNA, the CDR3 is TGTGCCAGCAGCTTCGGACAGGTACATCACGGGAACACTGAAGCTTTCTTT. Protein: CASSFGQVHHGNTEAFF.

This clone has just one count. The genes are TRBV9 and TRBJ1-2; TRBD1 might be the D (6 bases). The V end lost 7 bases, the J end lost 2 bases, and 18 bases lay between the germline ends. CDR3 length: 15 amino acids. The germline V gene has CDR1 SGDLS and CDR2 YYNGEE. CDR3 residues: CASRAGRGGNYGYTF. CDR3 sequence (DNA): TGTGCCAGCCGCGCGGGGAGGGGGGGAAACTATGGCTACACCTTC.

CDR3 protein: CASSQDGRGPGNEQFF. The CDR3, as DNA: TGCGCCAGCAGCCAAGACGGGCGGGGTCCGGGGAATGAGCAGTTCTTC. V and J are TRBV4-1 and TRBJ2-1; D might be TRBD2 (6 bases). The V and J ends lost 0 bases and 7 bases respectively, with 16 bases between them. CDR1 MGHRA and CDR2 YSYEKL come from the germline V gene. The CDR3 is made up of 16 amino acids.

This chain links TRBV4-2 with TRBJ2-2, with D possibly TRBD2 on 5 matching bases. The germline V gene has CDR1 LGHNA and CDR2 YNFKEQ. Trimming left V 3 bases short and J 0 bases short, with 8 bases between. The CDR3 loop spans 15 amino acids. The CDR3 region is CASSQSGTNTGELFF. CDR3 coding DNA: TGTGCCAGCAGCCAGTCCGGGACGAACACCGGGGAGCTGTTTTTT.